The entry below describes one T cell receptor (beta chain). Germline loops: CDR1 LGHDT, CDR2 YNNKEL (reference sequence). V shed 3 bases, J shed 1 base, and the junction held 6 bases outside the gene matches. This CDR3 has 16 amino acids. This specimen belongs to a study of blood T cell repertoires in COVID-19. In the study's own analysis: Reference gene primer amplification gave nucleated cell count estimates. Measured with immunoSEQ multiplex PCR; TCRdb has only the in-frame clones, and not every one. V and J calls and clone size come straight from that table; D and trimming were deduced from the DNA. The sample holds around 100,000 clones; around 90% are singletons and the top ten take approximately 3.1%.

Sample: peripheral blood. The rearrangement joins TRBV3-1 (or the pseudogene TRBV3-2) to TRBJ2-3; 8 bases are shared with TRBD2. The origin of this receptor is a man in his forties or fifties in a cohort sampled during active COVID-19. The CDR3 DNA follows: TGTGCCAGCAGCCAGGTCCGAGCGGGGGGCACAGATACGCAGTATTTT. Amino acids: CASSQVRAGGTDTQYF.